What follows are 18 T cell receptor beta chains derived from one specimen sequenced in a study of cytomegalovirus exposure and HLA in healthy donors (dated by TCRdb to about 2017). Preparation of the library involved the immunoSEQ multiplex PCR assay. For the multiplex PCR, a mixture combining 60 forward primers for TCR Vbeta segments and 13 reverse primers for TCR Jbeta segments was used. The table was pulled from immuneACCESS by TCRdb, which kept in-frame rearrangements only. Such tables lose some clones; where checked, under half of the loss comes from unresolved V genes, and the rest has no known cause. The sample table contains about 150,000 clones; only one count was recorded for roughly 80% of them. The ten largest clones represent approximately 3.1% of the sample. The sample consisted of PBMCs. The receptors were gathered from a woman aged 40 to 50 in good health and CMV-seronegative.

The CDR3: CASSDFGQGRLTQYF. CDR3 bases: TGTGCCAGCAGTGATTTCGGACAGGGGCGACTTACGCAGTATTTT. V gene TRBV25-1 combines with J gene TRBJ2-3, with TRBD1 matching 9 bases. With 3 bases clipped from V and 8 bases from J, the junction kept 9 bases outside the gene matches. Germline CDR1 is MGHDK and CDR2 is SYGVNS. CDR3 length: 15 residues.

The rearrangement links TRBV29-1 to TRBJ1-4; no clear D gene. CDR1 and CDR2 (germline): SQVTM, ANQGSEA. The V end was cut by 4 bases, the J end by 2 bases, with 8 bases between. The CDR3 contains 13 residues. The CDR3: CSVGGGTNEKLFF. The CDR3 region has the DNA TGCAGCGTTGGCGGAGGGACTAATGAAAAACTGTTTTTT.

This rearrangement joins TRBV29-1 to TRBJ2-3; D gene uncertain. The CDR3 runs to 14 residues. Germline assignment: CDR1 SQVTM and CDR2 ANQGSEA. The V end was cut by 4 bases, the J end by 0 bases, with 11 bases between. The CDR3 protein is CSVVLISSTDTQYF. CDR3 coding DNA: TGCAGCGTTGTCCTAATCTCTAGCACAGATACGCAGTATTTT.

With regard to this clone: One junction end disagrees with the germline gene, perhaps due to a read error. The chain links TRBV7-9 to TRBJ1-4, with D possibly matching TRBD1 (6 bases). The CDR3 sequence is 16 residues long. Germline V gives CDR1 SEHNR, CDR2 FQNEAQ (reference sequence). CDR3 nucleotides: TGTTCCAGCAGCTCCGGACAGAGAATCTCATTTGAAAAACTGTTTTTT. The encoded protein is CSSSSGQRISFEKLFF.

Regarding this clone: An end of the junction differs from the germline gene, which may be a read error. V is TRBV5-1 and J is TRBJ2-7; no clear D. This CDR3 contains 15 residues. The germline V gene encodes CDR1 SGHRS and CDR2 YFSETQ. The CDR3 DNA is TGCGCCAGCAGCTTGGATAATCCCCCCTCCCACGAGCAGTACTTC. Translation: CASSLDNPPSHEQYF. The full variable domain, completed using reference TRBV5-1 and TRBJ2-7, is KAGVTQTPRYLIKTRGQQVTLSCSPISGHRSVSWYQQTPGQGLQFLFEYFSETQRNKGNFPGRFSGRQFSNSRSEMNVSTLELGDSALYLCASSLDNPPSHEQYFGPGTRLTVT.

J is TRBJ1-3 and V is TRBV14; D is unresolved. Trimming shortened V by 1 base and J by 4 bases, and 8 bases separated the two germline ends. The germline V gene has CDR1 SGHDN and CDR2 FVKESK. This CDR3 spans 14 amino acids. CDR3 sequence reads: CASSQVGRGNTIYF. CDR3 DNA: TGTGCCAGCAGCCAAGTGGGGAGAGGAAACACCATATATTTT.

The V gene is TRBV2, the J gene TRBJ2-7, with 8 nucleotides matching TRBD1. The CDR3 extends over 16 amino acids. V was clipped by 6 bases and J by 4 bases; unmatched bases: 14. The germline CDR1 and CDR2 sequences are SNHLY and FYNNEI. The CDR3 DNA is TGTGCCAGCAGAAAGGACAGGGAACCTTGGGGGTACGAGCAGTACTTC. Its protein product is CASRKDREPWGYEQYF.

The chain uses TRBV6-6 and TRBJ1-5, with D maybe TRBD1 (5 bases). The V and J ends lost 5 bases and 3 bases respectively, with 14 bases between them. This CDR3 has 15 amino acids. The germline gives CDR1 MNHNY, CDR2 SVGAGI (reference sequence). The CDR3 here is CASSPSDSINQPQHF. CDR3 DNA: TGTGCCAGCAGTCCGTCAGACAGTATCAATCAGCCCCAGCATTTT.

This clone showed up just once. This rearrangement joins TRBV28 to TRBJ2-3; D ambiguous. Looked up from germline, CDR1 is MDHEN and CDR2 is SYDVKM. V lost 6 bases and J 3 bases, leaving 4 bases between the germline ends. The CDR3 is 11 amino acids. CDR3: CASSTTDTQYF. The CDR3 coding sequence is TGTGCCAGCAGCACAACAGATACGCAGTATTTT.

The CDR3 here is CASSSNRDRAEAFF. The CDR3 DNA follows: TGTGCCAGCAGTTCTAACCGGGACAGGGCTGAAGCTTTCTTT. The J gene is TRBJ1-1, the V gene TRBV6-5; 9 positions match TRBD1. Germline CDR1 and CDR2: MNHEY and SVGAGI. Trimming cost V 4 bases and J 6 bases; bases outside gene matches: 6. The CDR3 is made up of 14 amino acids.

The chain combines TRBV5-4 with TRBJ2-2, with 10 positions matching TRBD2. The CDR3 extends over 16 amino acids. With 4 bases clipped from V and 0 bases from J, the junction kept 3 bases outside the gene matches. CDR1 is SGHNT and CDR2 is YYREEE in the germline V gene (reference sequence). CDR3 DNA sequence: TGTGCCAGCAGCCTTGGACTAGCGGCGAACACCGGGGAGCTGTTTTTT. It yields the protein CASSLGLAANTGELFF.

This chain connects TRBV7-9 to TRBJ2-7; tentatively, D is TRBD2 (6 bases). The germline V and J ends were trimmed by 4 bases and 0 bases, with 13 bases remaining between them. Germline CDR1 SEHNR, CDR2 FQNEAQ (reference sequence). The CDR3 length is 15 residues. The CDR3 here is CASSSPGRDSYEQYF. CDR3 nucleotides: TGTGCCAGCAGCTCTCCCGGGCGGGACTCCTACGAGCAGTACTTC.

This clone is a singleton in its sample. The V and J genes are TRBV7-3 and TRBJ1-1; the D gene is possibly TRBD1 (6 bases). The CDR3 runs to 15 residues. Germline V gene sequence: CDR1 SGHTA, CDR2 FQGTGA. V lost 2 bases to trimming and J lost 0 bases, with 10 bases between them. The CDR3 DNA is TGTGCCAGCAGCTTAGGACAGATCATGAACACTGAAGCTTTCTTT. Translating gives CASSLGQIMNTEAFF.

The rearrangement joins TRBV5-4 to TRBJ2-5; 12 bases align to TRBD2. CDR3 length: 14 residues. V was clipped by 5 bases and J by 3 bases; unmatched bases: 2. The V gene's germline CDR1 is SGHNT and CDR2 YYREEE (reference sequence). CDR3 protein: CASRRTSGEETQYF. The DNA of the CDR3 is TGTGCCAGCAGGAGGACTAGCGGGGAAGAGACCCAGTACTTC. The whole variable domain, filled in from reference TRBV5-4 and TRBJ2-5, reads ETGVTQSPTHLIKTRGQQVTLRCSSQSGHNTVSWYQQALGQGPQFIFQYYREEENGRGNFPPRFSGLQFPNYSSELNVNALELDDSALYLCASRRTSGEETQYFGPGTRLLVL.

The chain combines TRBV18 with TRBJ1-1, with D maybe TRBD1 (5 bases). V dropped 8 bases and J dropped 5 bases, with 12 bases sitting between them. The CDR3 has 12 residues. Germline V gene lookup returns CDR1 KGHSH and CDR2 LQKENI. CDR3 in amino acids: CASLPGGTEAFF. For the CDR3, the DNA is TGTGCCAGCCTCCCCGGGGGAACTGAAGCTTTCTTT.

The CDR3 nucleotides read TGTGCCAGCAGTATCCCGGCGGGCGATAATTCACCCCTCCACTTT. The encoded protein is CASSIPAGDNSPLHF. The V gene is TRBV28, the J gene TRBJ1-6; D is undetermined. CDR3 length: 15 residues. Deletions cut 5 bases from V and 5 bases from J, with 13 bases between. Germline V CDR1 and CDR2: MDHEN, SYDVKM. Full variable domain (rest looked up from reference TRBV28 and TRBJ1-6): DVKVTQSSRYLVKRTGEKVFLECVQDMDHENMFWYRQDPGLGLRLIYFSYDVKMKEKGDIPEGYSVSREKKERFSLILESASTNQTSMYLCASSIPAGDNSPLHFGNGTRLTVT.

A note on this clone: The sample has other DNA sequences that encode this CDR3 too. The CDR3 is CASSLGQGSYNEQFF. The CDR3 DNA reads as TGCGCCAGCAGCTTAGGACAGGGGTCCTACAATGAGCAGTTCTTC. The chain joins TRBV5-1 to TRBJ2-1, with 9 bases fitting TRBD1. The ends lost 2 bases at V and 1 base at J; junction bases unmatched: 1. Germline CDR1 reads SGHRS; CDR2 reads YFSETQ. This CDR3 has 15 amino acids.

The J gene is TRBJ1-6, the V gene TRBV5-4, with a possible D match to TRBD1 (6 bases). The V end was cut by 4 bases, the J end by 11 bases, with 13 bases between. The CDR3 has 13 residues. The germline V gene encodes CDR1 SGHNT and CDR2 YYREEE (reference sequence). CDR3 loop: CASSNGQPAPLHF. The CDR3, as DNA: TGTGCCAGCAGCAACGGACAGCCAGCACCCCTCCACTTT.